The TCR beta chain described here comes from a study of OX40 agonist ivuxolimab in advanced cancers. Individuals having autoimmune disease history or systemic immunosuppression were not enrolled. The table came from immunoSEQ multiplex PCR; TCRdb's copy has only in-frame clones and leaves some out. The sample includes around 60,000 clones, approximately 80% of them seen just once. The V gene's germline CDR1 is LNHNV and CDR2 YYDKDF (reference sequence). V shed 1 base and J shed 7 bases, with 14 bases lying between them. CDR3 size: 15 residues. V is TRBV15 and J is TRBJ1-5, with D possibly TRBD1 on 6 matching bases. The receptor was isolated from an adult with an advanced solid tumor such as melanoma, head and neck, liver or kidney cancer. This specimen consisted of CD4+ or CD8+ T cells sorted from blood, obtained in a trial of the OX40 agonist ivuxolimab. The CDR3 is CATSRGDTLGQPQHF. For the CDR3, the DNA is TGTGCCACCAGCAGAGGGGACACATTGGGGCAGCCCCAGCATTTT.